This TCR beta chain was profiled in a study of neoadjuvant nivolumab and ipilimumab in lung cancer. General study results and limits: Compared with tumor-adjacent uninvolved lung, resected tumors showed greater richness and clonality. Pretherapy blood TCR richness correlated positively with resected tumor richness. From pretherapy to surgery, tumor richness and clonality rose with dual therapy. A small number of samples were TCR sequenced.

The CDR3 totals 15 residues. Trimming cost V 4 bases and J 1 base; bases outside gene matches: 7. The V gene's germline CDR1 is KGHSH and CDR2 LQKENI. Concerning this clone itself: No antigen is known for it.

Only in-frame clones appear in the TCRdb table, and some are missing; sequencing was by immunoSEQ multiplex PCR. The sample gives tens of thousands of clones, 80% to 90% of which show up once; about 3.3% is in the top ten. This TCR derives from an adult with non-small cell lung cancer. The chain uses TRBV18 and TRBJ2-7; TRBD2 aligns across 7 bases. The sample in question was peripheral blood, obtained before neoadjuvant nivolumab, alone or with ipilimumab. The CDR3, as DNA: TGTGCCAGCTCACGGGGCGGGGGAATGTCCTACGAGCAGTACTTC. Protein sequence: CASSRGGGMSYEQYF.